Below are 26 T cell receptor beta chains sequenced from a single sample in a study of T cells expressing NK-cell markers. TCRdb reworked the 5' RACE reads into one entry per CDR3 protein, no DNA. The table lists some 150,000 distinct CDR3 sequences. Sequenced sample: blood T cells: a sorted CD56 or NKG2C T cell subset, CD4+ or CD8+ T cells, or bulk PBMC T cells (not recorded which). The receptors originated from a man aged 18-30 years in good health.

This CDR3 reads CASSPPLLRSLYNEQFF. The chain links TRBV12-3 or TRBV12-4 to TRBJ2-1; the TCRdb call, TRBD1, lacks DNA for checking. This CDR3 is 17 amino acids long.

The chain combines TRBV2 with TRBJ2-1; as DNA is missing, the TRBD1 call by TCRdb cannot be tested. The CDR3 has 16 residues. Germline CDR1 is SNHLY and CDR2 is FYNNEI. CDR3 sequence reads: CASSRTGVVEYNEQFF.

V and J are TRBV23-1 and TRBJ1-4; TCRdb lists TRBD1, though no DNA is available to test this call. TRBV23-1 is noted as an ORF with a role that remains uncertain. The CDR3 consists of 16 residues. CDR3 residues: CASSPGGAGVDEKLFF.

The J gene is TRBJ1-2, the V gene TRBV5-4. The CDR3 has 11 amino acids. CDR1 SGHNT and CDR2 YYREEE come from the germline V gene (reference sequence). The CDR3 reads CASRRAGGYTF.

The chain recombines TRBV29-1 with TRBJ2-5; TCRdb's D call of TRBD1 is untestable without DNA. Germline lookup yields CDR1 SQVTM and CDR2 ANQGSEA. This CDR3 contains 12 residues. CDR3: CSVEDREETQYF. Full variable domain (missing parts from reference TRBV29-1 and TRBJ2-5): SAVISQKPSRDICQRGTSLTIQCQVDSQVTMMFWYRQQPGQSLTLIATANQGSEATYESGFVIDKFPISRPNLTFSTLTVSNMSPEDSSIYLCSVEDREETQYFGPGTRLLVL.

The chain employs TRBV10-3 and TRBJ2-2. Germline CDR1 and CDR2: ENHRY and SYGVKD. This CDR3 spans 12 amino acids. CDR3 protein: CAIPRNTGELFF.

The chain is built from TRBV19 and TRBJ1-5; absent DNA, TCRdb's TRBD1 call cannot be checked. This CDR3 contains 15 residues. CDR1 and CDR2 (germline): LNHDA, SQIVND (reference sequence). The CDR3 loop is CASSTDMVSNQPQHF.

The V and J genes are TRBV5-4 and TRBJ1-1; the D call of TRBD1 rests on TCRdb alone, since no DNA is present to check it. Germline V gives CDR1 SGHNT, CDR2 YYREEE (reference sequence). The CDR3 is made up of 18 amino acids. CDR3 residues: CASSLGSSGTGLNTEAFF.

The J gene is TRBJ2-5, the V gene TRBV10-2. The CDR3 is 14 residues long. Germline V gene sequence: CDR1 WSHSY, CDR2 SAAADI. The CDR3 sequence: CASSDPWYQETQYF.

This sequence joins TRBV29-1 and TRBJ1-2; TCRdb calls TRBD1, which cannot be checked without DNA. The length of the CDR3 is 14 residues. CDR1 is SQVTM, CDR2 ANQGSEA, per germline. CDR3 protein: CSGGTTSEEYGYTF.

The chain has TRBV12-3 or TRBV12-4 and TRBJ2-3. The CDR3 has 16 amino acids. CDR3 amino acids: CASSLARVRPTDTQYF.

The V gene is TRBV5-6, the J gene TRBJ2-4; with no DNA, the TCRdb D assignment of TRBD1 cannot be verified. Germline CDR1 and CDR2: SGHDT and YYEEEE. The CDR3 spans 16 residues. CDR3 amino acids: CASSSPARLAKNIQYF.

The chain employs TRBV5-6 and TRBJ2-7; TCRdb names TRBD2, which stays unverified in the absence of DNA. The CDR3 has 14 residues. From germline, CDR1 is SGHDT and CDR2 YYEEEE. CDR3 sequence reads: CASSLLRYSYEQYF.

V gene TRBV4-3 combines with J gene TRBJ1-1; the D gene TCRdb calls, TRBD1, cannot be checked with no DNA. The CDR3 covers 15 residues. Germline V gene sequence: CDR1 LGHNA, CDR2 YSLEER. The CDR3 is CASSQARMDITEAFF.

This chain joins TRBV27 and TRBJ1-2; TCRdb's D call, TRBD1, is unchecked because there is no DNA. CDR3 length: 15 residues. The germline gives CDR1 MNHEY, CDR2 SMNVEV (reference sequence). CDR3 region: CASRGYTGPGYGYTF.

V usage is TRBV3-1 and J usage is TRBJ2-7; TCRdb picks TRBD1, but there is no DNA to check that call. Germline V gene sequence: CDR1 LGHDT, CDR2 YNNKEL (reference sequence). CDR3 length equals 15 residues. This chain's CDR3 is CASSQETGAGYEQYF.

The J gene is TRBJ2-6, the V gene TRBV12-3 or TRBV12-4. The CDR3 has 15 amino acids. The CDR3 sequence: CASSLVGSGANVLTF.

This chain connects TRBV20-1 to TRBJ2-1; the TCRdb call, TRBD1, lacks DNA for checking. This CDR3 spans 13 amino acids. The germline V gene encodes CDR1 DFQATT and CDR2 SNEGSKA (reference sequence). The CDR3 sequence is CSARQSTGNEQFF.

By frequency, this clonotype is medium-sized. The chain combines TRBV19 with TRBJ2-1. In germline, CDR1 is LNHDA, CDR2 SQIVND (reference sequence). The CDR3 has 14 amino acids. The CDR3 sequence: CASSIELSYNEQFF.

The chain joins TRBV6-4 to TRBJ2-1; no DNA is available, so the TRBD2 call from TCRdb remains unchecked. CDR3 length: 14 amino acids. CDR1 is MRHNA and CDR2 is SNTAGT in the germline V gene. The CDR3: CASSEASWSDEQFF.

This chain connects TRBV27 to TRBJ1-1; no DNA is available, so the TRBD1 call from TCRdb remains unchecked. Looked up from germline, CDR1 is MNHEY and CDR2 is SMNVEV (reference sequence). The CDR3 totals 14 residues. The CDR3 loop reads CASEITGIITEAFF.

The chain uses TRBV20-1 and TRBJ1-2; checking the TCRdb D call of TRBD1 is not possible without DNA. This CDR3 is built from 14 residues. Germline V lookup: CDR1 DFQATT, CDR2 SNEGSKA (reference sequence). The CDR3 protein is CSAEGQDFNYGYTF.

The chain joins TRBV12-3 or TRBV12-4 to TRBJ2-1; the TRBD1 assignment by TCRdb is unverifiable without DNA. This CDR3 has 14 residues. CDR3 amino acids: CASRALAQRGEQFF.

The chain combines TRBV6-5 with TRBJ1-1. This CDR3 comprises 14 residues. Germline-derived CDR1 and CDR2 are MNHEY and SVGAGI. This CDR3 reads CASSFFDNLGEAFF.

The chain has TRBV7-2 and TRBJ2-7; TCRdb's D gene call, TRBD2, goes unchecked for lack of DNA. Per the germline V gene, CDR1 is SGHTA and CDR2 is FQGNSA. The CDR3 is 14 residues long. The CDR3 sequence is CASSLQAETGEQYF.

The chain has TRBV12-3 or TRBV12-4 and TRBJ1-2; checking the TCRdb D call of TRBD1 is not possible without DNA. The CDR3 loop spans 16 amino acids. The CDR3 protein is CASRYMPGTGHYGYTF.